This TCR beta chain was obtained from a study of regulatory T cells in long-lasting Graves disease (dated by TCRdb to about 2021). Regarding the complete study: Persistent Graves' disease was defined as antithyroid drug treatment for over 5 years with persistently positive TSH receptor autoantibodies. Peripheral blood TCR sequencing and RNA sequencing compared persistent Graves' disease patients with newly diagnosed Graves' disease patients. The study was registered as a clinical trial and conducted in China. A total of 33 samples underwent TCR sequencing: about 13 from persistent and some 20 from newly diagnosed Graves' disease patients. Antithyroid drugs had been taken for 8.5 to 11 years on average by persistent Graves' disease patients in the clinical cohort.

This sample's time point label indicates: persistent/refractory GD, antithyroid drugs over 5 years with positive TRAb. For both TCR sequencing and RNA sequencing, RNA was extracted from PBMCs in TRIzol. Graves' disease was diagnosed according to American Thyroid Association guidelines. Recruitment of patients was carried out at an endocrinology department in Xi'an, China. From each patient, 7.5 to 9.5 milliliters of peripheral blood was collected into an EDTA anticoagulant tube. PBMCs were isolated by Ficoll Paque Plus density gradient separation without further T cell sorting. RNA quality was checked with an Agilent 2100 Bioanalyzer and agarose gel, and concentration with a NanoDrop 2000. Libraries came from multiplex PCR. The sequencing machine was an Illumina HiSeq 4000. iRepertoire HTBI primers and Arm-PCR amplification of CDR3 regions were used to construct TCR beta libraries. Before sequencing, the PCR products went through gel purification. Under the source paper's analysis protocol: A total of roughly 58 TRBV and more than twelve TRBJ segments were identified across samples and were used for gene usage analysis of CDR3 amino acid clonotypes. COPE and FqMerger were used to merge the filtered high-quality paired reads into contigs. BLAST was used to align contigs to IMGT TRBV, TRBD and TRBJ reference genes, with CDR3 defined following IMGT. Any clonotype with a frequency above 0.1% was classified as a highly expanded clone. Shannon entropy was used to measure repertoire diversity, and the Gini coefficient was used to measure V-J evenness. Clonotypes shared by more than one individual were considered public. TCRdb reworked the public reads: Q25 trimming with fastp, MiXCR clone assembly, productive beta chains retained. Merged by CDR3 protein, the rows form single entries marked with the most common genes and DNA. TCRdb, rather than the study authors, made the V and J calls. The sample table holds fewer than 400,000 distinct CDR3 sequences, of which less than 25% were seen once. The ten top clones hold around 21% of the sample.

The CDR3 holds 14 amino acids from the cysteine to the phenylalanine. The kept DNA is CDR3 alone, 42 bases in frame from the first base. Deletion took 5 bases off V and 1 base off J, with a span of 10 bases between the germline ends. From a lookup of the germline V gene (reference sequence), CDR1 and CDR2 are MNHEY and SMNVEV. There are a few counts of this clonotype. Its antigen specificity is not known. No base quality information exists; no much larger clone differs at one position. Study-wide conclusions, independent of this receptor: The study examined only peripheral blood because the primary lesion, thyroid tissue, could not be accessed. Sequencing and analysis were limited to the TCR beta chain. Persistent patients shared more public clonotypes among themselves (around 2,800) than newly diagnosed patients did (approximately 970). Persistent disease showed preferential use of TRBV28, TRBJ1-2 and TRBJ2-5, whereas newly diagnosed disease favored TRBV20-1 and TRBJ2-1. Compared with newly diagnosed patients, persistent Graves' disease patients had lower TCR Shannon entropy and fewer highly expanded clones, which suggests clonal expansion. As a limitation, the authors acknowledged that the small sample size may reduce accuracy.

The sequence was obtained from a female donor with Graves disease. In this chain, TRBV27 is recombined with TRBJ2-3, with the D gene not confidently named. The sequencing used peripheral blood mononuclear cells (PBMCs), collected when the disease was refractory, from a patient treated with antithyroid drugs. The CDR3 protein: CASSPSSRTDTQYF. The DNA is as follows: TGTGCCAGCAGTCCGTCCTCACGCACAGATACGCAGTATTTT.